This TCR beta chain was profiled in a study of T cells in localized non-small cell lung cancer. This clone was seen a handful of times. Its target is not known. The CDR3 is 15 amino acids. Germline V gene data show CDR1 as LNHDA and CDR2 as SQIVND (reference sequence). The V gene lost 7 bases and the J gene lost 4 bases, with 16 bases spanning the gap. The repertoire was sequenced with immunoSEQ multiplex PCR; TCRdb's copy has only in-frame clones and lacks some. The data contain approximately 41,000 clones, roughly 86% of them singletons. Findings of the study overall: Tumor showed lower T cell clonality than uninvolved adjacent lung, where it was highest. Appearance in adjacent lung was seen for a median approximately 59 of the top 100 tumor clones.

This TCR derives from a female donor older than 55 with stage I squamous cell lung carcinoma. The sequenced sample was peripheral blood, obtained before any cancer treatment. The rearrangement uses TRBV19 and TRBJ1-4, with D possibly being TRBD1 (5 bases). The CDR3 loop reads CASTSSGGYNEKLFF. CDR3 sequence (DNA): TGTGCCAGTACATCTTCTGGGGGATATAATGAAAAACTGTTTTTT.